This entry concerns a single T cell receptor beta chain. Antigen unknown. These data come from a study of cytomegalovirus exposure and HLA in healthy donors. Findings and caveats of the study: Cytomegalovirus status was reportedly diagnosed by the classifier with high sensitivity and specificity.

The CDR3 has 12 amino acids. Trimming cost V 5 bases and J 5 bases, with 9 bases left between them. Germline CDR1 is LNHNV and CDR2 is YYDKDF (reference sequence). The primer mix had 60 Vbeta and 13 Jbeta primers. The repertoire was sequenced with immunoSEQ multiplex PCR; TCRdb's copy has only in-frame clones and lacks some. Of around 210,000 clones in the sample, about 77% were seen once. Sequences were obtained from PBMCs. This sequence joins TRBV15 and TRBJ2-5; D unclear. The sequence was collected from a young woman in good health and CMV-seronegative. Here the CDR3 DNA reads TGTGCCACCAGCCCGACCGGGGAGACCCAGTACTTC. This codes for CATSPTGETQYF.